This TCR beta chain originates from a study of blood T cell repertoires in COVID-19. Study information: T cells, B-cell-depleted T cells, or PBMCs provided the cDNA or gDNA that served as material.

Categorization into cohorts depended on clinical history that participants reported. Symptom resolution, clearance, or two negative PCRs marked the recovered donors of Cohort 3. Original handling: How many nucleated cells were present was estimated from reference gene primer amplification. Sequenced by immunoSEQ multiplex PCR; TCRdb stores in-frame clones only, minus some. The DNA gave D and trimming, while V, J and clone size come from that table. The data contain about 370,000 clones, 85% to 90% of them singletons. V lost 0 bases and J 7 bases, leaving 10 bases between the germline ends. The CDR3 has 14 residues. Germline lookup yields CDR1 SGHKS and CDR2 YYEKEE (reference sequence).

The receptor's source is a woman aged 25-40 years who had recovered from COVID-19. The source material was PBMCs or T cells enriched from blood (not recorded which). The J gene is TRBJ1-4, the V gene TRBV5-5; tentatively, D is TRBD1 (6 bases). CDR3 DNA sequence: TGTGCCAGCAGCTTGGAAGGGGGGGCTGAAAAACTGTTTTTT. The encoded protein is CASSLEGGAEKLFF.